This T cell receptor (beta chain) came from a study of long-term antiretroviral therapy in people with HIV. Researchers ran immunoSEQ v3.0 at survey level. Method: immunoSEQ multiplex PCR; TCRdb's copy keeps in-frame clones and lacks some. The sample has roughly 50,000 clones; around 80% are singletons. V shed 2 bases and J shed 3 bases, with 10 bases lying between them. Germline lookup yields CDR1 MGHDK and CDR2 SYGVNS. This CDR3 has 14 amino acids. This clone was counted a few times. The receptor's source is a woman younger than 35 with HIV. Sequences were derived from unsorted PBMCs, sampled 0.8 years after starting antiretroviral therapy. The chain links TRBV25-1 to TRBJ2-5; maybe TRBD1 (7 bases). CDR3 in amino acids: CASSERGTEETQYF. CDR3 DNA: TGTGCCAGCAGTGAACGGGGGACAGAAGAGACCCAGTACTTC.